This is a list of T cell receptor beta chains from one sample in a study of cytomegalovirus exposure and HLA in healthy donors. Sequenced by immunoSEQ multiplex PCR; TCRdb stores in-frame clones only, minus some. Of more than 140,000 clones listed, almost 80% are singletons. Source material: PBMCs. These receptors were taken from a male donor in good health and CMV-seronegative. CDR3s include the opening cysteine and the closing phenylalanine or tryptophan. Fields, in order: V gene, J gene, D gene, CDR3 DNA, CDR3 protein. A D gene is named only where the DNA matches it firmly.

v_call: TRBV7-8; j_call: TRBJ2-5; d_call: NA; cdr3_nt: TGTGCCAGCAGCTTAGAGTTGGCAGGGGAAGAGACCCAGTACTTC; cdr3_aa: CASSLELAGEETQYF
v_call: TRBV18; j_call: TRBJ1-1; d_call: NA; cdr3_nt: TGTGCCAGCTCACGGGGGGGTCGGCAGAACACTGAAGCTTTCTTT; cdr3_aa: CASSRGGRQNTEAFF
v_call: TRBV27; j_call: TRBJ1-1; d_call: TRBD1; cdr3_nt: TGTGCCAGCAGTCTCAGCAGAGGACAGGGGGCCATCACTGAAGCTTTCTTT; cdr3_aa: CASSLSRGQGAITEAFF
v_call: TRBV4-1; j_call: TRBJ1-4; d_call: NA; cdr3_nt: TGCGCCAGCAGCCAAGATAGGAGTTTCAAAAAACTGTTTTTT; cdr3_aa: CASSQDRSFKKLFF
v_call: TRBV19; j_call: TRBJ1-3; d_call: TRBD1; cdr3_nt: TGTGCCAGTAGTGGACAGGGGGCTGGAGGAAACACCATATATTTT; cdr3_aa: CASSGQGAGGNTIYF
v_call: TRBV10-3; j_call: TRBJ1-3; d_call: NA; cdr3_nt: TGTGCCATCAGTGAGTTTAGGACGGGGGGCTCTGGAAACACCATATATTTT; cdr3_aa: CAISEFRTGGSGNTIYF
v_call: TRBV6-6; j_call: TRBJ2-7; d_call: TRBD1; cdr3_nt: TGTGCCAGCAGGGGGGCCCACACAGGGGGGTGGGAGCAGTACTTC; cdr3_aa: CASRGAHTGGWEQYF
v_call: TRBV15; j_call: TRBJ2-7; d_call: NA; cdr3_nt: TGTGCCACCAGCAGAGACCGCAGACTATACGAGCAGTACTTC; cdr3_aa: CATSRDRRLYEQYF
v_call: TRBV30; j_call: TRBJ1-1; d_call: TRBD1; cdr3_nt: TGTGCCTGGAATACAGGGGCGGGGGGCACTGAAGCTTTCTTT; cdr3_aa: CAWNTGAGGTEAFF
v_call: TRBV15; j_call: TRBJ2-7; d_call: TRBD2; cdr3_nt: TGTGCCACCAGCTCGCGGACTAGCGGGATACTCTACGAGCAGTACTTC; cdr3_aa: CATSSRTSGILYEQYF